These 19 T cell receptor beta chains originate from one sample sequenced in a study of CXCR3-negative and CXCR3-positive naive CD8 T cells. Each TRB cDNA library was prepared by 5' RACE (with UMI labels). TCRdb reanalyzed the 5' RACE reads, giving one entry per CDR3 protein sequence and no DNA. The sample has roughly 89,000 distinct CDR3 sequences. Specimen: naive CXCR3- CD8+ T cells from blood. This sample's subset: CD45RO-CCR7+CD27+CD95- naive CD8+ T cells lacking CXCR3 (TNR3-). These receptors all come from a human donor in good health. Some clones in this sample may be carry-over from other donors' samples.

V gene TRBV29-1 combines with J gene TRBJ2-7; TCRdb outputs TRBD1, but without DNA this stays unchecked. Germline-derived CDR1 and CDR2 are SQVTM and ANQGSEA. The CDR3 covers 15 residues. The chain's CDR3 is CSVEIGQQSSYEQYF.

The chain is built from TRBV7-9 and TRBJ2-1; TCRdb names TRBD1, which stays unverified in the absence of DNA. This CDR3 comprises 14 residues. Germline values: CDR1 SEHNR, CDR2 FQNEAQ (reference sequence). The CDR3 sequence is CASSLVNRGREQFF.

The chain joins TRBV7-9 to TRBJ1-1; TCRdb gives TRBD1 as the D gene, but with no DNA this cannot be confirmed. CDR1 and CDR2 (germline): SEHNR, FQNEAQ (reference sequence). This CDR3 has 13 residues. The chain's CDR3 is CASSPRDRDAAFF.

The chain uses TRBV12-5 and TRBJ1-5. The V gene's germline CDR1 is LGHNT and CDR2 FRNRAP. This CDR3 is 15 amino acids long. CDR3 amino acids: CASGYIGASYQPQHF. Filled out from reference TRBV12-5 and TRBJ1-5, the complete variable domain reads DARVTQTPRHKVTEMGQEVTMRCQPILGHNTVFWYRQTMMQGLELLAYFRNRAPLDDSGMPKDRFSAEMPDATLATLKIQPSEPRDSAVYFCASGYIGASYQPQHFGDGTRLSIL.

The chain has TRBV3-1 and TRBJ1-1. The CDR3 loop spans 14 amino acids. The germline V gene encodes CDR1 LGHDT and CDR2 YNNKEL (reference sequence). CDR3 residues: CASSHQREGTEAFF. Full variable domain (rest looked up from reference TRBV3-1 and TRBJ1-1): DTAVSQTPKYLVTQMGNDKSIKCEQNLGHDTMYWYKQDSKKFLKIMFSYNNKELIINETVPNRFSPKSPDKAHLNLHINSLELGDSAVYFCASSHQREGTEAFFGQGTRLTVV.

The rearrangement uses TRBV10-3 and TRBJ2-7; TCRdb's D call, TRBD2, is unchecked because there is no DNA. CDR3 length equals 16 residues. Germline V gene data show CDR1 as ENHRY and CDR2 as SYGVKD. The chain's CDR3 is CAITPGLAGNSYEQYF.

The rearrangement uses TRBV12-5 and TRBJ2-1; TCRdb's D call, TRBD1, is unchecked because there is no DNA. Germline-derived CDR1 and CDR2 are LGHNT and FRNRAP. This CDR3 comprises 17 residues. The CDR3 reads CASGNGTSGDTYNEQFF.

The V call is TRBV28, the J call TRBJ2-1; TCRdb picks TRBD2, but there is no DNA to check that call. The CDR3 spans 17 residues. CDR1 and CDR2 (germline): MDHEN, SYDVKM. CDR3 protein: CASTPRGAAGAHNEQFF.

The V and J genes are TRBV9 and TRBJ1-1; lacking DNA, the TRBD1 call made by TCRdb goes unchecked. The CDR3 spans 13 residues. The germline CDR1 and CDR2 sequences are SGDLS and YYNGEE. The CDR3 is CASSAQGSTEAFF.

V gene TRBV12-3 or TRBV12-4 combines with J gene TRBJ1-2; the D call from TCRdb, TRBD1, cannot be confirmed without DNA. This CDR3 has 14 amino acids. The CDR3 region is CASSPGTGYYGYTF.

The chain joins TRBV29-1 to TRBJ1-1. The CDR3 spans 12 residues. Per the germline V gene, CDR1 is SQVTM and CDR2 is ANQGSEA. The CDR3 sequence: CSVDMMNTEAFF.

J is TRBJ2-7 and V is TRBV28. Germline values: CDR1 MDHEN, CDR2 SYDVKM. The CDR3 is 14 residues long. CDR3 amino acids: CASSLYGGTYEQYF. The entire variable domain, with the rest obtained from reference TRBV28 and TRBJ2-7, is as follows: DVKVTQSSRYLVKRTGEKVFLECVQDMDHENMFWYRQDPGLGLRLIYFSYDVKMKEKGDIPEGYSVSREKKERFSLILESASTNQTSMYLCASSLYGGTYEQYFGPGTRLTVT.

V and J are TRBV7-8 and TRBJ2-7; TCRdb's D call of TRBD1 is untestable without DNA. Germline CDR1 SGHVS, CDR2 FQNEAQ. This CDR3 is built from 14 residues. This chain's CDR3 is CASSFPGFYYEQYF.

The V gene is TRBV7-9, the J gene TRBJ2-5; TCRdb returns TRBD1, unconfirmable since there is no DNA. CDR1 is SEHNR, CDR2 FQNEAQ, per germline (reference sequence). CDR3 size: 15 residues. CDR3: CASSSSGAPQETQYF.

The rearrangement joins TRBV19 to TRBJ2-1; TCRdb's D call, TRBD2, is unchecked because there is no DNA. The CDR3 runs 18 residues. Germline lookup yields CDR1 LNHDA and CDR2 SQIVND (reference sequence). CDR3 amino acids: CASSIDLSAGGFNNEQFF. The full variable domain, rest sourced from reference TRBV19 and TRBJ2-1, is DGGITQSPKYLFRKEGQNVTLSCEQNLNHDAMYWYRQDPGQGLRLIYYSQIVNDFQKGDIAEGYSVSREKKESFPLTVTSAQKNPTAFYLCASSIDLSAGGFNNEQFFGPGTRLTVL.

The chain employs TRBV29-1 and TRBJ2-7; TCRdb selects TRBD1, and the lack of DNA leaves this call unchecked. CDR3 length equals 14 residues. Germline V gives CDR1 SQVTM, CDR2 ANQGSEA. CDR3 amino acids: CSVAHRAVSNEQYF.

The J gene is TRBJ2-5, the V gene TRBV12-3 or TRBV12-4; the TRBD2 assignment by TCRdb is unverifiable without DNA. This CDR3 spans 15 amino acids. This CDR3 reads CASSPTSASQETQYF.

The rearrangement uses TRBV7-9 and TRBJ2-1; the D call from TCRdb, TRBD2, cannot be confirmed without DNA. The CDR3 is made up of 15 amino acids. The germline V gene encodes CDR1 SEHNR and CDR2 FQNEAQ (reference sequence). CDR3 in amino acids: CASSSTKSSYNEQFF.

The chain uses TRBV15 and TRBJ2-5; no DNA is available, so the TRBD2 call from TCRdb remains unchecked. CDR1 and CDR2 from the germline V gene are LNHNV and YYDKDF (reference sequence). The CDR3 length is 14 residues. CDR3 protein: CATSRDMREETQYF.